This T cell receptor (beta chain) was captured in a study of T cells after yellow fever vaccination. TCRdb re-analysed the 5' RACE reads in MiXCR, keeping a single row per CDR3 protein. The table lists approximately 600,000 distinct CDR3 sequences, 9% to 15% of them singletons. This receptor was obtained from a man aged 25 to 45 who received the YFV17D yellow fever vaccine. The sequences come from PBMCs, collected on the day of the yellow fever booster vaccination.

CDR3 sequence (DNA): TGCAGCGTCCCCGGGTCCCATGAGCAGTTCTTC. It yields the protein CSVPGSHEQFF. This chain joins TRBV29-1 and TRBJ2-1; D remains ambiguous. The CDR3 totals 11 residues. V lost 6 bases and J 8 bases, leaving 11 bases between the germline ends. The germline CDR1 and CDR2 sequences are SQVTM and ANQGSEA.